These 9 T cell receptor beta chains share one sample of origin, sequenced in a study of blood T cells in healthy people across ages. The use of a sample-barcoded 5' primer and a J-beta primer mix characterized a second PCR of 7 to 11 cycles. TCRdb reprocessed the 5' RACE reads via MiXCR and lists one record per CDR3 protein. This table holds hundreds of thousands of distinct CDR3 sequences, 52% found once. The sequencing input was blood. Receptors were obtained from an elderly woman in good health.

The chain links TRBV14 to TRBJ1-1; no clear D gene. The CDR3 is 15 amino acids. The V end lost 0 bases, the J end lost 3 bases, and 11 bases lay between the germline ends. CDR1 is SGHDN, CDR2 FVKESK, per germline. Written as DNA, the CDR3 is TGTGCCAGCAGCCAAGAAGGTCCGTGGCACACTGAAGCTTTCTTT. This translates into CASSQEGPWHTEAFF.

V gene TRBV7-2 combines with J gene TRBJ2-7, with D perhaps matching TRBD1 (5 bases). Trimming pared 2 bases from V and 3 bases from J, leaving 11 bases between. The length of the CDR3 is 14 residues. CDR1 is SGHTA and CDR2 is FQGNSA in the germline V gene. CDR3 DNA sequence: TGTGCCAGCAGCTTAACGGACCAGGGCTACGAGCAGTACTTC. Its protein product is CASSLTDQGYEQYF.

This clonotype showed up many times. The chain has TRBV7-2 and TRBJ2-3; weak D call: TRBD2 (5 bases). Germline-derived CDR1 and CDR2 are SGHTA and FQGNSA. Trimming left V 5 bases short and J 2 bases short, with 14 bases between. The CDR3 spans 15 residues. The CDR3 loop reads CASSQSEGHTDTQYF. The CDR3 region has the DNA TGTGCCAGCAGCCAGAGTGAGGGTCACACAGATACGCAGTATTTT.

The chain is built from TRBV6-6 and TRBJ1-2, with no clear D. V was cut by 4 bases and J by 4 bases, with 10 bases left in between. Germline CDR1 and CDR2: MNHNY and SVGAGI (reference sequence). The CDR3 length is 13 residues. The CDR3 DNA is TGTGCCAGCAGTTGCAGGAGCGGCTATGGCTACACCTTC. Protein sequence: CASSCRSGYGYTF.

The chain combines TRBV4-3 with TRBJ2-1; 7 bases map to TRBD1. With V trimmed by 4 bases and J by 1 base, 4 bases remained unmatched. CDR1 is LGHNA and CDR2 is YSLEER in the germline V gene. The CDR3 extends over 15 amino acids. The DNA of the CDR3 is TGCGCCAGCAGCCGGGACAGACTATCCTACAATGAGCAGTTCTTC. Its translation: CASSRDRLSYNEQFF.

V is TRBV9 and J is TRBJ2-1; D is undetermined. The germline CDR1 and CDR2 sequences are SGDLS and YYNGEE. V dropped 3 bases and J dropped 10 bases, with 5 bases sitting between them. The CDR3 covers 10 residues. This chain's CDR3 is CASSGWEQFF. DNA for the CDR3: TGTGCCAGCAGCGGCTGGGAGCAGTTCTTC.

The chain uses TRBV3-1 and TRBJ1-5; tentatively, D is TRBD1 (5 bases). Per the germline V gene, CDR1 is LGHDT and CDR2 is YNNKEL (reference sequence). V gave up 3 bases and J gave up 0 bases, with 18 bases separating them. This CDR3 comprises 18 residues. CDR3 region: CASSQDIVAGNSNQPQHF. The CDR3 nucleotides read TGTGCCAGCAGCCAGGACATCGTGGCGGGGAATAGCAATCAGCCCCAGCATTTT.

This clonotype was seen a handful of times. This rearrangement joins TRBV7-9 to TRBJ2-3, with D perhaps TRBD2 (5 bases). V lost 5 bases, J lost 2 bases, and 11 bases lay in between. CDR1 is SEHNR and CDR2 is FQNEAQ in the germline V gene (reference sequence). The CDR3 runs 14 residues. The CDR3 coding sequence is TGTGCCAGCAGCGCTGAGGGCGCCACAGATACGCAGTATTTT. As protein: CASSAEGATDTQYF.

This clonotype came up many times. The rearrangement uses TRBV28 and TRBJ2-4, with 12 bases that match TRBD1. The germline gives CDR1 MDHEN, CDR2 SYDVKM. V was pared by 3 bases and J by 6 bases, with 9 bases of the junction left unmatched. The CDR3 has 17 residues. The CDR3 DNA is TGTGCCAGCAGTTTCGATGGGACAGGGGGCGCAGGAAACATTCAGTACTTC. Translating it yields CASSFDGTGGAGNIQYF.